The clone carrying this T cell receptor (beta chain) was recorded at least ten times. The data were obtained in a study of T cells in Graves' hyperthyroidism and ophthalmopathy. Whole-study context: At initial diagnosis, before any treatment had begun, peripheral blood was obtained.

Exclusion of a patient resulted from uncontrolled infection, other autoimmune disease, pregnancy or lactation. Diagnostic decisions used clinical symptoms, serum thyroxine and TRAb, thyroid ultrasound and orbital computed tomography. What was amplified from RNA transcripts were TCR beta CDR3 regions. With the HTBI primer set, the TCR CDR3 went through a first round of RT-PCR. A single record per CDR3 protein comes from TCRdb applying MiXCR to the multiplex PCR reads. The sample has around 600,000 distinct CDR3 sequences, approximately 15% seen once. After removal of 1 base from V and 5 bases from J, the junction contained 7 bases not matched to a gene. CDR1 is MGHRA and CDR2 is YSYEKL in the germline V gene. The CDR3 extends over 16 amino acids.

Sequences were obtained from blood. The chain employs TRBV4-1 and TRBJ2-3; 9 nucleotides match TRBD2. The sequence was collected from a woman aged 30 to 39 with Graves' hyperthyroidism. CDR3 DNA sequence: TGCGCCAGCAGCCAAGCCAGGGCGGGAGGGGGAGATACGCAGTATTTT. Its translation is CASSQARAGGGDTQYF.